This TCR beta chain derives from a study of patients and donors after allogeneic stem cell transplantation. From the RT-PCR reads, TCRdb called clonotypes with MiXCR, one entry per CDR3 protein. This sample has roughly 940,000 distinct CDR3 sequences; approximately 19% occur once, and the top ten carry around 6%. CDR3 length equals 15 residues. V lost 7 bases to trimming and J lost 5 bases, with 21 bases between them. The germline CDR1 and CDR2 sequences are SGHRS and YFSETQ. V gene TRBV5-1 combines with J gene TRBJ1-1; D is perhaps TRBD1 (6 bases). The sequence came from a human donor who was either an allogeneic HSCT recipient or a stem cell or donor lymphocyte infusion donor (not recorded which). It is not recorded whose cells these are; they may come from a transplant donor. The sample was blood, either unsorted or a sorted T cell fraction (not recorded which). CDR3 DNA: TGCGCCAGCCGAATACAGGGTAATTCGGGAACTGAAGCTTTCTTT. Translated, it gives CASRIQGNSGTEAFF.